Given below is one T cell receptor (beta chain) in context. The record originates from a study of identical twins. MiXCR, run by TCRdb on the 5' RACE reads, gives a single entry per CDR3 protein. The sample consists of 700,000 or so distinct CDR3 sequences, about 20% of them appearing once. These same records also appear under a second study, on T cells expressing NK-cell markers.

Sequencing used PBMCs. The receptor comes from a woman under 30 in good health.

CDR3 protein: CASSQERASAVQQYF. CDR3 nucleotides: TGCGCCAGCAGCCAAGAGAGGGCAAGCGCGGTGCAGCAGTACTTC. This chain links TRBV4-3 with TRBJ2-7; a possible D gene is TRBD2 (5 bases). The germline V gene has CDR1 LGHNA and CDR2 YSLEER. Trimming left V 0 bases short and J 8 bases short, with 17 bases between. This CDR3 has 15 amino acids.